A single sample gave rise to the 22 T cell receptor beta chains below, sequenced in a study of regulatory T cells in long-lasting Graves disease. The authors built TCR beta libraries using iRepertoire HTBI primers and Arm-PCR of CDR3 regions. MiXCR was run by TCRdb on the multiplex PCR reads, yielding one entry per CDR3 protein. The table has around 400,000 distinct CDR3 sequences, about 14% seen once. The time point was: newly diagnosed GD, antithyroid drugs for less than 3 months. The TCR library was made from RNA extracted from PBMCs. This specimen consisted of peripheral blood mononuclear cells (PBMCs), obtained at new diagnosis, from a patient treated with antithyroid drugs. Source of these receptors: a female donor with Graves disease.

This clonotype was recorded at least ten times. The rearrangement links TRBV4-1 to TRBJ1-5; 10 nucleotides align to TRBD1. V shed 3 bases and J 9 bases; nucleotides not matched to a gene: 8. The CDR3 covers 15 residues. Per the germline V gene, CDR1 is MGHRA and CDR2 is YSYEKL. The CDR3 DNA sequence: TGCGCCAGCAGCCAGGCCGGACAGGGGGATGCGCCCCAGCATTTT. Translated, it gives CASSQAGQGDAPQHF.

The chain uses TRBV25-1 and TRBJ1-4; D is perhaps TRBD1 (6 bases). Per the germline V gene, CDR1 is MGHDK and CDR2 is SYGVNS. V lost 7 bases to trimming and J lost 2 bases, with 23 bases between them. This CDR3 has 18 residues. CDR3 sequence (DNA): TGTGCCAGCACCGGAAACGTTCCACGGACAGAGACTAATGAAAAACTGTTTTTT. It codes for CASTGNVPRTETNEKLFF.

This clonotype was found many times. The CDR3, as DNA: TGCGCCAGCAGCTTGGATGGGGGACTCTATGGCTACACCTTC. This translates into CASSLDGGLYGYTF. The chain links TRBV5-1 to TRBJ1-2; possible D gene TRBD1, 5 bases. There are 14 residues in the CDR3. Trimming left V 0 bases short and J 4 bases short, with 10 bases between. Per the germline V gene, CDR1 is SGHRS and CDR2 is YFSETQ. The full variable domain, its missing parts supplied by reference TRBV5-1 and TRBJ1-2, is KAGVTQTPRYLIKTRGQQVTLSCSPISGHRSVSWYQQTPGQGLQFLFEYFSETQRNKGNFPGRFSGRQFSNSRSEMNVSTLELGDSALYLCASSLDGGLYGYTFGSGTRLTVV.

This clonotype was observed many times. This chain joins TRBV20-1 and TRBJ1-5; the match to TRBD1 covers 9 bases. CDR1 and CDR2 from the germline V gene are DFQATT and SNEGSKA (reference sequence). There are 16 residues in the CDR3. With 0 bases clipped from V and 0 bases from J, the junction kept 3 bases outside the gene matches. In DNA form, the CDR3 reads TGCAGTGCTAGAGAGGACAGGGGTTATAGCAATCAGCCCCAGCATTTT. Amino acids: CSAREDRGYSNQPQHF.

This clonotype was seen repeatedly, ten times or more. The CDR3 DNA is TGTGCCAGCAGCTCCGACAGCTACGAGCAGTACTTC. Translated: CASSSDSYEQYF. This rearrangement joins TRBV27 to TRBJ2-7, with D perhaps matching TRBD1 (5 bases). Trimming removed 6 bases at V and 3 bases at J, with 9 bases between. Germline CDR1 MNHEY, CDR2 SMNVEV (reference sequence). The CDR3 length is 12 residues.

This clonotype was recorded at least ten times. The chain links TRBV29-1 to TRBJ1-1; no definite D call. V was shortened by 0 bases and J by 0 bases, with 5 bases between the two germline ends. The CDR3 has 13 residues. Germline CDR1 is SQVTM and CDR2 is ANQGSEA. The CDR3 DNA reads as TGCAGCGTTGAAGACGGGGTGAACACTGAAGCTTTCTTT. It is translated as CSVEDGVNTEAFF.

V and J are TRBV4-1 and TRBJ1-5, with 7 bases matching TRBD1. With V trimmed by 7 bases and J by 4 bases, 13 bases remained unmatched. This CDR3 is 16 amino acids long. Germline values: CDR1 MGHRA, CDR2 YSYEKL. The DNA for the CDR3 is TGCGCCAGCACCCCAGGGGGTTATGCAGAGAATCAGCCCCAGCATTTT. It yields the protein CASTPGGYAENQPQHF.

This clonotype was seen many times. The chain couples TRBV2 to TRBJ1-1, with 9 bases fitting TRBD1. This CDR3 contains 14 residues. Germline V gene data show CDR1 as SNHLY and CDR2 as FYNNEI. With V trimmed by 7 bases and J by 1 base, 4 bases remained unmatched. The CDR3 DNA reads TGTGCCAGCACCGGACAGGGGTCGAACACTGAAGCTTTCTTT. This sequence encodes CASTGQGSNTEAFF.

This clonotype was observed a few times. Given the absence of the conserved phenylalanine or tryptophan at the CDR3 end, a read error is likely. V and J are TRBV2 and TRBJ2-1; 11 bases line up with TRBD2. Germline V lookup: CDR1 SNHLY, CDR2 FYNNEI. The junction had 5 bases not matched to a gene; V was cut back by 4 bases and J by 6 bases. There are 15 residues in the CDR3. For the CDR3, the DNA is TGTGCCAGCAGTGTAGGACTAGCGGGCGTCAATGAGCAGTTCCTC. This encodes CASSVGLAGVNEQFL.

As to this clonotype: With a much larger clone just one base away, this may be a read error. The V call is TRBV10-1, the J call TRBJ2-3; D remains ambiguous. Trimming shortened V by 3 bases and J by 5 bases, and 6 bases separated the two germline ends. Germline V gene data show CDR1 as WNHNN and CDR2 as SYGVQD (reference sequence). CDR3 length equals 12 residues. This CDR3 reads CASSDGIDTQYF. The DNA of the CDR3 is TGCGCCAGCAGTGATGGAATAGATACGCAGTATTTT.

This clonotype was seen ten or more times. The chain carries TRBV12-3 or TRBV12-4 and TRBJ1-2; D call uncertain. V was shortened by 3 bases and J by 4 bases, with 12 bases between the two germline ends. CDR3 length equals 14 residues. Here the CDR3 DNA reads TGTGCCAGCAGTTTTAGGAGGGCAATCTATGGCTACACCTTC. Protein product: CASSFRRAIYGYTF.

This clonotype was observed many times. The chain has TRBV27 and TRBJ1-2; 7 bases match TRBD1. V dropped 6 bases and J dropped 0; count of bases not matched to a gene: 13. Germline V gene lookup returns CDR1 MNHEY and CDR2 SMNVEV (reference sequence). The CDR3 runs 17 residues. CDR3 nucleotides: TGTGCCAGCAGCCGTACAGGGGCGGGGAACCCTAACTATGGCTACACCTTC. It is translated as CASSRTGAGNPNYGYTF.

This clonotype appeared many times. The chain employs TRBV5-4 and TRBJ2-7; D tentatively fits TRBD1 or TRBD2 (6 bases each). CDR3 length equals 13 residues. CDR1 is SGHNT, CDR2 YYREEE, per germline (reference sequence). V shed 3 bases and J shed 5 bases, with 12 bases lying between them. The CDR3 bases are TGTGCCAGCAGCTCGGAACGGGGGCACGAGCAGTACTTC. Translated: CASSSERGHEQYF.

The J gene is TRBJ1-1, the V gene TRBV7-2; D gene uncertain. In germline, CDR1 is SGHTA, CDR2 FQGNSA. CDR3 length equals 15 residues. V lost 5 bases to trimming and J lost 2 bases, with 15 bases between them. Here the CDR3 DNA reads TGTGCCAGCAGCCCTGGCGGGGTCCAAAACACTGAAGCTTTCTTT. It codes for CASSPGGVQNTEAFF.

This clonotype was recorded at least ten times. The chain is built from TRBV11-2 and TRBJ2-3; 9 bases line up with TRBD2. The CDR3 has 16 residues. Germline CDR1 and CDR2: SGHAT and FQNNGV. Losses at the gene ends were 4 bases for V and 0 bases for J; bases not matched to a gene: 5. The CDR3 nucleotides are TGTGCCAGCAGCTCTCTAGCGGGATCTAGCACAGATACGCAGTATTTT. It translates to CASSSLAGSSTDTQYF.

This clonotype was found many times. The chain employs TRBV11-2 and TRBJ1-3; D gene uncertain. Germline V gives CDR1 SGHAT, CDR2 FQNNGV. CDR3 size: 16 residues. Trimming shortened V by 1 base and J by 5 bases, and 15 bases separated the two germline ends. The CDR3 bases are TGTGCCAGCAGCTTAGTCCGCGGAGGGAACAGAAACACCATATATTTT. Translated, it gives CASSLVRGGNRNTIYF.

This clonotype was detected only a few times. V usage is TRBV7-3 and J usage is TRBJ2-2, with TRBD2 identical over 12 bases. In germline, CDR1 is SGHTA, CDR2 FQGTGA. This CDR3 is built from 18 residues. The J segment lost 0 bases and the V segment lost 3 bases, leaving 5 bases of the junction unmatched. This chain's CDR3 is CASSLGLAGATNTGELFF. The CDR3 DNA follows: TGTGCCAGCAGCTTGGGACTAGCGGGTGCAACGAACACCGGGGAGCTGTTTTTT.

This clonotype occurred many times. V usage is TRBV7-2 and J usage is TRBJ2-1, with no clear D. V was clipped by 1 base and J by 10 bases, with 5 bases between them. The CDR3 covers 11 residues. Germline CDR1 reads SGHTA; CDR2 reads FQGNSA. The chain's CDR3 is CASSLETEQFF. The CDR3 nucleotides read TGTGCCAGCAGCTTAGAAACCGAGCAGTTCTTC.

In this sample, this clonotype turned up a few times. The chain couples TRBV11-1 to TRBJ2-1, with 12 bases fitting TRBD2. Trimming at V came to 5 bases and at J to 2 bases, leaving 4 bases not matched to a gene. This CDR3 contains 16 residues. CDR1 is SGHAT, CDR2 FQDESV, per germline (reference sequence). The CDR3 region is CASSPRTSGTYNEQFF. CDR3 sequence (DNA): TGTGCCAGCAGCCCCCGGACTAGCGGGACCTACAATGAGCAGTTCTTC.

V is TRBV11-2 and J is TRBJ2-7, with D unclear. The CDR3 has 11 amino acids. Germline assignment: CDR1 SGHAT and CDR2 FQNNGV. The V end lost 5 bases, the J end lost 9 bases, and 11 bases lay between the germline ends. The CDR3 nucleotides are TGTGCCAGCAGCCCCGGCGACGGGCAGTACTTC. It codes for CASSPGDGQYF.

This clonotype was found many times. The rearrangement joins TRBV28 to TRBJ2-7; 11 positions agree with TRBD1. This CDR3 contains 15 residues. Germline loops: CDR1 MDHEN, CDR2 SYDVKM. V lost 6 bases, J lost 2 bases, and 6 bases stayed unmatched. Here the CDR3 reads CASSGSGQGAYEQYF. DNA of the CDR3: TGTGCCAGCAGCGGGTCGGGACAGGGGGCCTACGAGCAGTACTTC.

DNA for the CDR3: TGTGCCAGTAGTATAGGAGTAGACGAGAGCACAGATACGCAGTATTTT. Amino acid sequence: CASSIGVDESTDTQYF. J is TRBJ2-3 and V is TRBV19, with no clear D. Germline V gene data show CDR1 as LNHDA and CDR2 as SQIVND (reference sequence). The CDR3 runs 16 residues. Trimming removed 1 base from V and 0 bases from J, with 11 bases in between.